One T cell receptor beta chain is described in this entry. The antigen remains undetermined. These data belong to a study of cytomegalovirus exposure and HLA in healthy donors. The PCR contained 60 Vbeta and 13 Jbeta primers. Only in-frame clones appear in the TCRdb table, and some are missing; sequencing was by immunoSEQ multiplex PCR. The data show 100,000 to 150,000 clones, more than 9% seen once. In nominal health when sampled, donors likely had unrecorded immune exposures nonetheless. Study-level findings and limits: What a later analysis showed was that several of the most significant clusters appeared linked to common viral pathogens.

In germline, CDR1 is MNHEY, CDR2 SVGAGI. The V gene end was trimmed by 6 bases and the J gene end by 5 bases; junction bases not matched to a gene: 8. CDR3 length equals 14 residues. The sample was PBMCs. The V gene is TRBV6-5, the J gene TRBJ2-7; 9 positions match TRBD1. The sequence was collected from a woman aged 18-29 years in good health and CMV-seropositive. CDR3 loop: CASRPGTGPHEQYF. The CDR3 DNA is TGTGCCAGCAGACCCGGGACAGGGCCCCACGAGCAGTACTTC.